A selection of T cell receptor beta chains follows, all from one sample in a study of blood T cell repertoires in COVID-19. The assay was immunoSEQ multiplex PCR, and TCRdb's table has in-frame clones only and misses some. This table holds over 85,000 clones, around four fifths found once. The sample consisted of peripheral blood. Receptors originate from a man between 50 and 59 years old with acute or convalescent COVID-19. Each CDR3 is given with its conserved first and last residue. A D gene is named only where the DNA matches it firmly. Part of the rows lack a size; the others show once, few, many or a class for expanded clones.

length: 15
D: TRBD1
J: TRBJ1-6
size: .
V: TRBV27
DNA: TGTGCCAGCAGTTCCCTCGGGACAGGGCCCTCCCCCCTCCACTTT
CDR3: CASSSLGTGPSPLHF

length: 16
D: .
J: TRBJ1-5
size: .
V: TRBV30
DNA: TGTGCCTGGAGTGTAGTCGGGGGGGCCGGCAATCAGCCCCAGCATTTT
CDR3: CAWSVVGGAGNQPQHF

length: 14
D: .
J: TRBJ1-1
size: .
V: TRBV18
DNA: TGTGCCAGCTCACCACCCGGACAGAGCACTGAAGCTTTCTTT
CDR3: CASSPPGQSTEAFF

length: 15
D: .
J: TRBJ2-5
size: .
V: TRBV18
DNA: TGTGCCAGCTCACCTAGGTCAGGGGTCCAAGAGACCCAGTACTTC
CDR3: CASSPRSGVQETQYF

length: 16
D: TRBD2
J: TRBJ2-3
size: .
V: TRBV7-2
DNA: TGTGCCAGCAGCTCCTTCGCGGGGGGCCCAACAGATACGCAGTATTTT
CDR3: CASSSFAGGPTDTQYF

length: 17
D: TRBD2
J: TRBJ2-1
size: .
V: TRBV3-1/TRBV3-2
DNA: TGTGCCAGCAGCCAAGATTTGGGCGGGGGGGACTACAATGAGCAGTTCTTC
CDR3: CASSQDLGGGDYNEQFF

length: 15
D: TRBD1
J: TRBJ1-2
size: once
V: TRBV24-1
DNA: TGTGCCACCAGTCCTGGACAGGGAAGAGGATATGGCTACACCTTC
CDR3: CATSPGQGRGYGYTF

length: 15
D: .
J: TRBJ2-3
size: .
V: TRBV7-9
DNA: TGTGCCAGCAGCTTGACGGTTTCACGGGCAGATACGCAGTATTTT
CDR3: CASSLTVSRADTQYF

length: 17
D: .
J: TRBJ1-3
size: once
V: TRBV7-9
DNA: TGTGCCAGCAGCTTCATGACAGACCCTCTCTCTGGAAACACCATATATTTT
CDR3: CASSFMTDPLSGNTIYF

length: 15
D: TRBD1
J: TRBJ1-2
size: .
V: TRBV6-5
DNA: TGTGCCAGCAGGCAAACGGGACAGGCGCTCTATGGCTACACCTTC
CDR3: CASRQTGQALYGYTF

length: 15
D: .
J: TRBJ2-1
size: once
V: TRBV30
DNA: TGTGCCTGGAGTGTGGGGGGACGGCGGAGGGATGAGCAGTTCTTC
CDR3: CAWSVGGRRRDEQFF

length: 14
D: .
J: TRBJ2-6
size: .
V: TRBV29-1
DNA: TGCAGCGTTTTCAGGGGTGGGGGGGCCAACGTCCTGACTTTC
CDR3: CSVFRGGGANVLTF

length: 11
D: .
J: TRBJ1-1
size: .
V: TRBV20-1
DNA: TGCAGTGCTAGATACGGCACTGAAGCTTTCTTT
CDR3: CSARYGTEAFF